This entry lists 12 T cell receptor beta chains sequenced from one sample in a study of blood T cell repertoires in COVID-19. Profiling relied on immunoSEQ multiplex PCR, and the TCRdb table lists in-frame clones only, not all of them. The sample includes approximately 240,000 clones, 85% of them seen just once. The sequencing sample was made of peripheral blood. These receptors were obtained from a man aged 50 to 59 who had recovered from COVID-19.

On this clone itself: Other DNA sequences of this sample code for an identical CDR3. The rearrangement links TRBV12-3 or TRBV12-4 to TRBJ2-5; D gene ambiguous. There are 11 residues in the CDR3. V was clipped by 3 bases and J by 4 bases, with 3 bases between them. The CDR3 region is CASSLRETQYF. CDR3 nucleotide sequence: TGTGCCAGCAGTTTGAGAGAGACCCAGTACTTC.

This chain joins TRBV28 and TRBJ1-1; no firm D call. V was cut by 5 bases and J by 1 base, with 11 bases left in between. Germline CDR1 is MDHEN and CDR2 is SYDVKM. This CDR3 is 14 amino acids long. Here the CDR3 reads CASSVMRGNTEAFF. The DNA for the CDR3 is TGTGCCAGCAGTGTTATGCGGGGGAACACTGAAGCTTTCTTT. The whole variable domain, remainder taken from reference TRBV28 and TRBJ1-1, is DVKVTQSSRYLVKRTGEKVFLECVQDMDHENMFWYRQDPGLGLRLIYFSYDVKMKEKGDIPEGYSVSREKKERFSLILESASTNQTSMYLCASSVMRGNTEAFFGQGTRLTVV.

This chain connects TRBV27 to TRBJ1-4; D gene unclear. CDR1 and CDR2 (germline): MNHEY, SMNVEV (reference sequence). The CDR3 has 16 amino acids. Trimming shortened V by 5 bases and J by 0 bases, and 13 bases separated the two germline ends. The DNA for the CDR3 is TGTGCCAGCAGTCTACGAGCCACCCCAACTAATGAAAAACTGTTTTTT. Translated, it gives CASSLRATPTNEKLFF.

The genes are TRBV29-1 and TRBJ2-1, with 12 bases aligning to TRBD2. J was trimmed by 3 bases and V by 4 bases; bases with no gene match: 4. Germline CDR1 is SQVTM and CDR2 is ANQGSEA. The CDR3 has 15 amino acids. This chain's CDR3 is CSVGGTSGYYNEQFF. The DNA of the CDR3 is TGCAGCGTTGGAGGGACTAGCGGGTACTACAATGAGCAGTTCTTC.

The rearrangement joins TRBV5-1 to TRBJ2-3, with TRBD2 matching over 12 bases. V was pared by 2 bases and J by 1 base, with 8 bases of the junction left unmatched. This CDR3 has 18 residues. The germline gives CDR1 SGHRS, CDR2 YFSETQ. The CDR3 spells CASSFYSTSGRGTDTQYF. The CDR3 DNA reads as TGCGCCAGCAGCTTCTACTCGACTAGCGGGAGAGGCACAGATACGCAGTATTTT.

The CDR3 is CASSYSTSAYEQYF. Written as DNA, the CDR3 is TGTGCCAGCAGTTACTCGACTAGCGCCTACGAGCAGTACTTC. V usage is TRBV6-2 or TRBV6-3 and J usage is TRBJ2-7, with 8 nucleotides matching TRBD2. The V segment lost 0 bases and the J segment 2 bases; nucleotides outside the gene matches: 0. The V gene's germline CDR1 is MNHEY and CDR2 SVGEGT. This CDR3 comprises 14 residues.

This clone was counted once. The chain carries TRBV19 and TRBJ2-3; the D gene is possibly TRBD1 (5 bases). Trimming took 4 bases from V and 0 from J, leaving 8 bases between them. CDR3 length equals 14 residues. Germline V gives CDR1 LNHDA, CDR2 SQIVND (reference sequence). The CDR3 DNA reads as TGTGCCAGTAGTACAGGGTCTAGCACAGATACGCAGTATTTT. As protein: CASSTGSSTDTQYF.

Concerning this clone: One junction end disagrees with the germline gene, perhaps due to a read error. The same CDR3 arises from other DNA sequences in this sample as well. J is TRBJ2-7 and V is TRBV6-6; weak D call: TRBD1 (5 bases). In germline, CDR1 is MNHNY, CDR2 SVGAGI (reference sequence). This CDR3 is 15 amino acids long. CDR3 sequence (DNA): TGTGCCAGCAGGGAACAGGTATCACCCTCCTACGAGCAATACTTC. Translated: CASREQVSPSYEQYF.

V gene TRBV6-1 combines with J gene TRBJ2-7; TRBD1 matches at 8 bases. The germline V gene encodes CDR1 MNHNS and CDR2 SASEGT. V dropped 2 bases and J dropped 6; count of bases not matched to a gene: 9. This CDR3 is built from 15 residues. The CDR3 spells CASSERPDRVREQYF. The CDR3 region has the DNA TGTGCCAGCAGTGAAAGACCGGACAGGGTTCGCGAGCAGTACTTC.

The V gene is TRBV28, the J gene TRBJ1-5; D remains unclear. V was pared by 3 bases and J by 7 bases, with 16 bases between. This CDR3 contains 15 residues. Germline-derived CDR1 and CDR2 are MDHEN and SYDVKM. The CDR3 bases are TGTGCCAGCAGTTTCAGAGGATCACCGAAACAGCCCCAGCATTTT. Translation: CASSFRGSPKQPQHF.

The chain has TRBV30 and TRBJ2-1; 13 nucleotides agree with TRBD2. The germline V gene has CDR1 GTSNPN and CDR2 SVGIG (reference sequence). Germline trimming cut 3 bases from V and 12 bases from J; bases unmatched to any gene: 14. This CDR3 region has 16 residues. The DNA for the CDR3 is TGTGCCTGGAGCCACACCCAAACTAGCGGGAGGGCCAGGCAGTTCTTC. It is translated as CAWSHTQTSGRARQFF.

This chain uses TRBV28 with TRBJ2-5; the match to TRBD2 covers 7 bases. Trimming took 3 bases from V and 3 from J; bases not matched to a gene: 1. CDR1 and CDR2 from the germline V gene are MDHEN and SYDVKM. The CDR3 runs 13 residues. In DNA, the CDR3 is TGTGCCAGCAGTTTTGGGAGGGAAGAGACCCAGTACTTC. This encodes CASSFGREETQYF.